The clone carrying this T cell receptor beta chain was recorded once. Profiled with immunoSEQ multiplex PCR; TCRdb holds only in-frame clones, not every one. The data show 200,000 to 250,000 clones, 89% seen once. The data are from a study of blood T cell repertoires in COVID-19. Across the study: Both acute and convalescent COVID-19 samples were obtained from the United States, Italy and Spain.

Trimming removed 4 bases from V and 4 bases from J; junction bases left unmatched: 11. Germline V gives CDR1 MDHEN, CDR2 SYDVKM. This CDR3 is 16 amino acids long. V gene TRBV28 combines with J gene TRBJ2-5; 8 positions agree with TRBD2. Specimen: peripheral blood. The receptor's source is a man aged 55 to 70 who had recovered from COVID-19. The CDR3 is CASSSLPGGGLETQYF. Written as DNA, the CDR3 is TGTGCCAGCAGTTCGCTCCCGGGAGGGGGGCTAGAGACCCAGTACTTC.